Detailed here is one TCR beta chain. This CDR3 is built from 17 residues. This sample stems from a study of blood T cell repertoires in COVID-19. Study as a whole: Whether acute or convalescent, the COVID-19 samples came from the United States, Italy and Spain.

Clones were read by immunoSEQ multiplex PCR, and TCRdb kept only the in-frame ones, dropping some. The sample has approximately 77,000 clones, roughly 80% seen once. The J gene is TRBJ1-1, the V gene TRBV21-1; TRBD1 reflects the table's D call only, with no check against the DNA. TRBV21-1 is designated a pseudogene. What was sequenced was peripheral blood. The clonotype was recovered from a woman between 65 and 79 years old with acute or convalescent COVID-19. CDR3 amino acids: CASSKRGDRGWNTEAFF. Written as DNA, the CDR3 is TGTGCCAGCAGCAAGAGAGGGGACAGGGGATGGAACACTGAAGCTTTCTTT.